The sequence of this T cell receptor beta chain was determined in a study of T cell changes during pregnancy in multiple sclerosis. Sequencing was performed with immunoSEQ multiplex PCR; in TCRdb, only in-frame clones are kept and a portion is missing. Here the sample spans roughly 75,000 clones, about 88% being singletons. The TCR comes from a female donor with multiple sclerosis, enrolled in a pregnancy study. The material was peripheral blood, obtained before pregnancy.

The CDR3 DNA reads TGTGCCAGCAGCAATGACAGGGATGAACCACTCTGGGAGACCCAGTACTTC. Protein: CASSNDRDEPLWETQYF. The rearrangement uses TRBV7-2 and TRBJ2-5, with 7 bases that match TRBD1. The CDR3 runs 17 residues. CDR1 is SGHTA, CDR2 FQGNSA, per germline. Trimming took 5 bases from V and 5 from J; bases not matched to a gene: 17.